The rows below give T cell receptor beta chains drawn from one sample of a study of circulating and synovial CD4+ cells in juvenile arthritis. Assay: immunoSEQ multiplex PCR; the TCRdb copy retains only in-frame clones and omits some. The data show approximately 36,000 clones, roughly 94% seen once. The sequenced sample was CD4+ T cells from blood. The receptors derive from a human donor with juvenile idiopathic arthritis. The CDR3 runs from the conserved cysteine through the conserved F or W. Each record gives: CDR3 length, D gene, clone size, V gene, J gene, CDR3 DNA, CDR3 protein. A D gene is named only where the DNA matches it firmly. Expanded clones are given a class, and other clones once, few, many or no size at all.

13	-	few	TRBV6-5	TRBJ1-3	TGTGCCAGCAGGAGGGAATCTGGAAACACCATATATTTT	CASRRESGNTIYF
13	-	-	TRBV7-2	TRBJ1-5	TGTGCCAGCAGCTTCAGGGAGGACCAGCCCCAGCATTTT	CASSFREDQPQHF
15	TRBD2	few	TRBV4-3	TRBJ2-5	TGCGCCAGCAGCCAAGGGACTAGCCGTAAAGAGACCCAGTACTTC	CASSQGTSRKETQYF
16	TRBD2	-	TRBV5-1	TRBJ2-3	TGCGCCAGCAGCTTGGCAGGCGGGGGGGTCGCAGATACGCAGTATTTT	CASSLAGGGVADTQYF
14	-	-	TRBV5-4	TRBJ2-3	TGTGCCAGCAGCTTAGCAGGGGCGCAAGATACGCAGTATTTT	CASSLAGAQDTQYF
14	-	once	TRBV7-9	TRBJ2-1	TGTGCCAGCAGCTTAGCGGGGGGGCAGGGTGAGCAGTTCTTC	CASSLAGGQGEQFF
15	TRBD2	once	TRBV5-4	TRBJ2-2	TGTGCCGGGGGGTTGCGGGGGGCGAACACCGGGGAGCTGTTTTTT	CAGGLRGANTGELFF
14	-	few	TRBV5-1	TRBJ1-3	TGCGCCAGCAGTAACCAGGGGCCTGGAAACACCATATATTTT	CASSNQGPGNTIYF
15	TRBD2	-	TRBV5-6	TRBJ2-5	TGTGCCAGCAGCTTACTCGGGGGGGGCTGGGAGACCCAGTACTTC	CASSLLGGGWETQYF
16	-	-	TRBV5-4	TRBJ1-6	TGTGCCAGCAGCTCTCTAACGGGGGGAAGCGGTTCACCCCTCCACTTT	CASSSLTGGSGSPLHF
15	TRBD1	-	TRBV18	TRBJ2-7	TGTGCCAGCTCACCCGGGACAGGCCCGCCCTACGAGCAGTACTTC	CASSPGTGPPYEQYF
15	-	-	TRBV19	TRBJ1-1	TGTGCCAGTGTTTTCGAGGGAGGGCTGAACACTGAAGCTTTCTTT	CASVFEGGLNTEAFF
17	-	-	TRBV7-2	TRBJ1-5	TGTGCCAGCAGCCCAACCCCGGGACACCTTAGCAATCAGCCCCAGCATTTT	CASSPTPGHLSNQPQHF
14	-	-	TRBV6-4	TRBJ2-2	TGTGCCAGCTCCGCGGCAGAGAACACCGGGGAGCTGTTTTTT	CASSAAENTGELFF
16	-	once	TRBV7-9	TRBJ2-6	TGTGCCAGCAGCTTACAGACAGTGTCTGGGGCCAACGTCCTGACTTTC	CASSLQTVSGANVLTF
16	-	-	TRBV7-2	TRBJ1-6	TGTGCCAGCAGCCCGAGGGTGGGAACGGGAAATTCACCCCTCCACTTT	CASSPRVGTGNSPLHF
13	-	-	TRBV7-2	TRBJ1-1	TGTGCCAGCAGCCCATCGACGGGGACTGAAGCTTTCTTT	CASSPSTGTEAFF
13	-	-	TRBV19	TRBJ2-7	TGTGCCAGTAACGGAGGGAGCCCCTACGAGCAGTACTTC	CASNGGSPYEQYF
16	-	-	TRBV19	TRBJ1-2	TGTGCCAGTAGTATCGGCAGGCGCACGGCTAACTTTGGCTACACCTTC	CASSIGRRTANFGYTF
13	-	-	TRBV5-4	TRBJ2-7	TGTGCCAGCAGCCTAGGATTTTATAACGAGCAGTACTTC	CASSLGFYNEQYF
15	TRBD1	-	TRBV5-4	TRBJ2-1	TGTGCCAGCAGCACCCCGGGACAGGGAAACAATGAGCAGTTCTTC	CASSTPGQGNNEQFF
14	-	-	TRBV5-4	TRBJ2-1	TGTGCCAGCAGCTTGGACTCACTGTACAATGAGCAGTTCTTC	CASSLDSLYNEQFF
14	TRBD1	once	TRBV4-3	TRBJ2-7	TGCGCCAGCAGCCGAGGGACAGGGTCCTACGAGCAGTACTTC	CASSRGTGSYEQYF
17	TRBD1	-	TRBV30	TRBJ1-5	TGTGCCTGGAGCCGGGACAGGACTCCAGGGAGCAATCAGCCCCAGCATTTT	CAWSRDRTPGSNQPQHF
15	TRBD2	-	TRBV5-4	TRBJ2-5	TGTGCCAGCAGGAATGTAGCGGGGGGGCAGGAGACCCAGTACTTC	CASRNVAGGQETQYF